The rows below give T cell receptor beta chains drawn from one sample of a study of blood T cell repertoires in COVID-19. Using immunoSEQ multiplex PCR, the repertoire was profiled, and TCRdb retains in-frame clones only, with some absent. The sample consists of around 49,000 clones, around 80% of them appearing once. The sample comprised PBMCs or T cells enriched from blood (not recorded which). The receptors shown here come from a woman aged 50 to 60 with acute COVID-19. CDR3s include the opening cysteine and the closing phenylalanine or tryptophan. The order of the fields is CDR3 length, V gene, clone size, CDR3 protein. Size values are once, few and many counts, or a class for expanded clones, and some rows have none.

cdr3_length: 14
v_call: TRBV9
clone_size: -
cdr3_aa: CASSPPGGTDTQYF

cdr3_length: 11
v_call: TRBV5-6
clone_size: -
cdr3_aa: CASSSKSRAFF

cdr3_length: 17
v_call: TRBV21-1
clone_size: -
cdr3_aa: CASSKAWGGPITDTQYF

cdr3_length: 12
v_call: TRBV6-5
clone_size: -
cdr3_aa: CASSWDSQPQHF

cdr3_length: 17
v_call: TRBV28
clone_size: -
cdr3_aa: CASVSLGARSYNSPLHF

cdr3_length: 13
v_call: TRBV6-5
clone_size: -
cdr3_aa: CASSLGGDGEQYF

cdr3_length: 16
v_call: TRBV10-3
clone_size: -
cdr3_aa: CATKEAPGQGTYEQYF

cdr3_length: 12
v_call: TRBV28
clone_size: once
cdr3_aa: CASGQGLETQYF

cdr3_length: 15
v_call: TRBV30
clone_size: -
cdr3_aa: CAWSVGSGSSDEQYF

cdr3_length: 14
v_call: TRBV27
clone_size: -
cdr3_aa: CASRTGGSYNEQFF

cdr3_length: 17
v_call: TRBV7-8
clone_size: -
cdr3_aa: CASSPSAGGPGTGELFF

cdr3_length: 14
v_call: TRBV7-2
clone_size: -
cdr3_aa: CASSLDVDNYGYTF

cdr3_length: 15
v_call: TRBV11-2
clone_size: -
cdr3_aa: CASSSGTSGTGELFF

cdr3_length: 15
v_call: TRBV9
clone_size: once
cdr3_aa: CASSVGGLSTGELFF

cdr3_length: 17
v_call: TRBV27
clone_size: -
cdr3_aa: CASSPLPWRSEGETQYF

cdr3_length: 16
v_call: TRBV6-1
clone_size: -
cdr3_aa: CASSAKTYFSGNTIYF

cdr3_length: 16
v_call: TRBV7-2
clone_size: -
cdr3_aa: CASSLRPGGANTEAFF

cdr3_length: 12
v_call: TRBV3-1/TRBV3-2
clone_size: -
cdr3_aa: CASSQGDYEQYF

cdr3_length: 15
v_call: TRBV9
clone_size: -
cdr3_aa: CASSVWDNSGNTIYF

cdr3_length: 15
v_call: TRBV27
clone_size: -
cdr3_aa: CASTIPQGPNQPQHF

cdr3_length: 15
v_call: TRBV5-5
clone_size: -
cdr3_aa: CASSPMTGRKDEQYF

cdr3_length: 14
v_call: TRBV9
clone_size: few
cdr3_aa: CASSVEAGDSPLHF

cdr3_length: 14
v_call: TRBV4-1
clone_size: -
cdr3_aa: CASSQDGIIKTQYF

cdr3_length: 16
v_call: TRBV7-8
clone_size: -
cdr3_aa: CASSPTTSGGANEQFF